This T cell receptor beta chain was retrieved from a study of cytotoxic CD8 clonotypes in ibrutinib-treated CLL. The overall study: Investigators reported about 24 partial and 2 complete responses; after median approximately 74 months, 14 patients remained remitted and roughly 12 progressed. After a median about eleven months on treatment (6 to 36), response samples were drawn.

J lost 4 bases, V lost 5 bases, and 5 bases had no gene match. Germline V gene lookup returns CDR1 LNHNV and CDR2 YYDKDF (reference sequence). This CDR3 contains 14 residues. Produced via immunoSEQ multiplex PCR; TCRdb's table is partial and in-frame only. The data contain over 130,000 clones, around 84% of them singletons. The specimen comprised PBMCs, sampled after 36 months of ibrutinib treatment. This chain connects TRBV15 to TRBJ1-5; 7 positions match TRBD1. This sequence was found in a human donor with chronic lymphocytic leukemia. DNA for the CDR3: TGTGCCACCAGCTTCGGACAGGCGAATCAGCCCCAGCATTTT. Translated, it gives CATSFGQANQPQHF.